The entry below gives a single T cell receptor beta chain sequence along with its context. The data were produced by immunoSEQ multiplex PCR, yet TCRdb's version contains in-frame clones alone and is incomplete. The sample gives approximately 90,000 clones, 85% of which show up once; 35% to 45% is in the top ten. There are 14 residues in the CDR3. The germline gives CDR1 LGHDT, CDR2 YNNKEL (reference sequence). The V and J ends lost 2 bases and 6 bases respectively, with 13 bases between them. The data originate from a study of blood T cell repertoires in COVID-19. The sequence came from a man aged 80 or over with acute or convalescent COVID-19. The chain links TRBV3-1 (or the pseudogene TRBV3-2) to TRBJ1-1; D call uncertain. Sequencing used peripheral blood. CDR3 bases: TGTGCCAGCAGCCAAAAGATGGCCGGGGCTGAAGCTTTCTTT. Its translation is CASSQKMAGAEAFF.